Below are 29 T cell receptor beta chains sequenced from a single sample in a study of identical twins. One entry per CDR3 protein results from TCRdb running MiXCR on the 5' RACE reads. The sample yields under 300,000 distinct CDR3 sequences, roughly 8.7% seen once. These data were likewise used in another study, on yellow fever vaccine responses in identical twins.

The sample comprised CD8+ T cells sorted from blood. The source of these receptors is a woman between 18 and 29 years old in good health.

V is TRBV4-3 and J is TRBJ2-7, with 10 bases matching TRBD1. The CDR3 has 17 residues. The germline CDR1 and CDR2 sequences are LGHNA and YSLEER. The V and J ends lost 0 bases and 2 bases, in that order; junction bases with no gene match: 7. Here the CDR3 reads CASSQELRTGGTYEQYF. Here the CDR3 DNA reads TGCGCCAGCAGCCAAGAATTGAGGACAGGGGGAACCTACGAGCAGTACTTC.

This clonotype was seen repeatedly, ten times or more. CDR3 sequence reads: CASSYSWGSQETQYF. CDR3 sequence (DNA): TGTGCCAGCAGTTATAGCTGGGGGAGCCAAGAGACCCAGTACTTC. V gene TRBV12-3 or TRBV12-4 combines with J gene TRBJ2-5; D is tentatively TRBD1 or TRBD2 (5 bases each). CDR3 length: 15 residues. V lost 4 bases and J lost 1, with 13 bases in between.

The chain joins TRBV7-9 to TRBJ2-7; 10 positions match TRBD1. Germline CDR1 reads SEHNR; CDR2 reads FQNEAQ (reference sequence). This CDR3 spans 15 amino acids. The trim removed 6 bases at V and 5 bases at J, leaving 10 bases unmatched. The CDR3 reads CASSPPGQGPHEQYF. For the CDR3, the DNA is TGTGCCAGCAGTCCCCCGGGACAGGGGCCCCACGAGCAGTACTTC.

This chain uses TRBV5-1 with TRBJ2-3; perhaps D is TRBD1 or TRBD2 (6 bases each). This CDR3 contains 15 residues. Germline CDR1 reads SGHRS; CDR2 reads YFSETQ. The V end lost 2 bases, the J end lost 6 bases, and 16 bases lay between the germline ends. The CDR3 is CASSFLGGAGDTQYF. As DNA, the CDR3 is TGCGCCAGCAGCTTTTTGGGGGGCGCAGGGGATACGCAGTATTTT.

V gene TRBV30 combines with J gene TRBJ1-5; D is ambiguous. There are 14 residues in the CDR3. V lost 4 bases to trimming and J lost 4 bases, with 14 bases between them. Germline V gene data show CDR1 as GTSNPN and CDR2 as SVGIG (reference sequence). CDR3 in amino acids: CAWTPRQGNQPQHF. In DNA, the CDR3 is TGTGCCTGGACCCCTCGCCAAGGGAATCAGCCCCAGCATTTT. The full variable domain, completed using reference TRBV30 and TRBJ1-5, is SQTIHQWPATLVQPVGSPLSLECTVEGTSNPNLYWYRQAAGRGLQLLFYSVGIGQISSEVPQNLSASRPQDRQFILSSKKLLLSDSGFYLCAWTPRQGNQPQHFGDGTRLSIL.

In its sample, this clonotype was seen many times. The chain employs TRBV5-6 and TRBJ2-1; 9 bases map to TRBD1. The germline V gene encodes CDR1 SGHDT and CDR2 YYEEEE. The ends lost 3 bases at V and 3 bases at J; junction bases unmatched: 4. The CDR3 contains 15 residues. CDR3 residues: CASSSGQGIYNEQFF. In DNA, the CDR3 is TGTGCCAGCAGCTCCGGACAGGGGATCTACAATGAGCAGTTCTTC.

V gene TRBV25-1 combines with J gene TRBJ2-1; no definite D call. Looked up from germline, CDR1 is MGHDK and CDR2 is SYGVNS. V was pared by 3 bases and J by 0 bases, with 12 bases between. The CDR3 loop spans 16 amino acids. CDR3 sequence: CASSDEPRTSYNEQFF. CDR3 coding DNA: TGTGCCAGCAGTGACGAACCGAGGACCTCCTACAATGAGCAGTTCTTC.

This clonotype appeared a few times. The CDR3 reads CASSVGPNSGANVLTF. CDR3 nucleotides: TGTGCCAGCAGTGTAGGGCCCAACTCTGGGGCCAACGTCCTGACTTTC. V is TRBV2 and J is TRBJ2-6; D remains unclear. Trimming took off 4 bases at V and 0 bases at J, with 10 bases between the two ends. The CDR3 totals 16 residues. Germline-derived CDR1 and CDR2 are SNHLY and FYNNEI.

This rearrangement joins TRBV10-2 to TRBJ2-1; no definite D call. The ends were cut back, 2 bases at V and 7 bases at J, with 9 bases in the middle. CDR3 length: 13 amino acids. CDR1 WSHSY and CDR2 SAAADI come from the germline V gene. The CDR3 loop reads CASSERSRNEQFF. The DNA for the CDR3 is TGCGCCAGCAGTGAGAGGTCTCGGAATGAGCAGTTCTTC.

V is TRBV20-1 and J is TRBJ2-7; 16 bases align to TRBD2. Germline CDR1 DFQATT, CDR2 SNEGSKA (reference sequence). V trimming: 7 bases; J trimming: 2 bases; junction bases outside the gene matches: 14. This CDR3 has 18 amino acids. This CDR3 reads CSVLTGTGTSGRAYEQYF. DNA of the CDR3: TGCAGTGTCCTAACCGGGACAGGGACTAGCGGGAGGGCCTACGAGCAGTACTTC.

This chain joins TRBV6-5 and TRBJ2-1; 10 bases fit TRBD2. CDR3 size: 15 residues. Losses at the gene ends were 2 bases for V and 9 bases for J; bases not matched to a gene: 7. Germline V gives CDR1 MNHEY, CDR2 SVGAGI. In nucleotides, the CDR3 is TGTGCCAGCAGTTACGGAGCGGGAGGGCCGAGTGAGCAGTTCTTC. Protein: CASSYGAGGPSEQFF.

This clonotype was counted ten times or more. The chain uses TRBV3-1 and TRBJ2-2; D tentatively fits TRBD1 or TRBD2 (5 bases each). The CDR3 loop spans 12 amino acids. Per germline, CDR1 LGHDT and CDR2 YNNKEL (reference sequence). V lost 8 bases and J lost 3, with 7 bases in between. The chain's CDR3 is CASGGDTGELFF. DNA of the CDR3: TGTGCCAGCGGGGGAGACACCGGGGAGCTGTTTTTT.

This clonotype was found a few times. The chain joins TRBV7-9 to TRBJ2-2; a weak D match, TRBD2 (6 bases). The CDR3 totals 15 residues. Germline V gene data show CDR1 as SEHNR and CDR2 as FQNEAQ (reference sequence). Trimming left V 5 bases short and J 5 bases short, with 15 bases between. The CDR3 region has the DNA TGTGCCAGCAGCGGGCGGGACCAGAATACCGGGGAGCTGTTTTTT. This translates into CASSGRDQNTGELFF.

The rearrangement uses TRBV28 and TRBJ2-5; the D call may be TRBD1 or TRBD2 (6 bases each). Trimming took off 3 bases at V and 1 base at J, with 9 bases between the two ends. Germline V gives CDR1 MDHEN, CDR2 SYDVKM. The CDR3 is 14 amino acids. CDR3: CASSFRGAQETQYF. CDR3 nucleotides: TGTGCCAGCAGTTTTAGGGGGGCCCAAGAGACCCAGTACTTC.

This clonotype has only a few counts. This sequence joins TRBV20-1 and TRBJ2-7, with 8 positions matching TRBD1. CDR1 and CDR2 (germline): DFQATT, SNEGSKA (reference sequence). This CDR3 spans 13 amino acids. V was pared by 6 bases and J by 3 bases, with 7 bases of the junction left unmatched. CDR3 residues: CSAPGTGLYEQYF. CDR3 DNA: TGCAGTGCCCCCGGGACAGGCCTCTACGAGCAGTACTTC.

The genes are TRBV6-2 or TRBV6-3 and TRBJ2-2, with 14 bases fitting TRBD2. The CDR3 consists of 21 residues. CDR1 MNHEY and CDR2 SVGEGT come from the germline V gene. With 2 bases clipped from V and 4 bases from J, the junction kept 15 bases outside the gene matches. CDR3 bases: TGTGCCAGCAGTTACAACCCCGGACTAGCGGGAGGACAAGGTAGCACCGGGGAGCTGTTTTTT. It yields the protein CASSYNPGLAGGQGSTGELFF.

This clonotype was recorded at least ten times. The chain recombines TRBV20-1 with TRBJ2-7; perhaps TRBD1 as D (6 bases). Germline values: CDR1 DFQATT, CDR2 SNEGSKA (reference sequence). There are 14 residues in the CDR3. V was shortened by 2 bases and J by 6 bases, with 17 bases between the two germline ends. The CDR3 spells CSARTPGDLGEQYF. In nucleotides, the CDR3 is TGCAGTGCTAGAACCCCAGGGGATCTGGGCGAGCAGTACTTC.

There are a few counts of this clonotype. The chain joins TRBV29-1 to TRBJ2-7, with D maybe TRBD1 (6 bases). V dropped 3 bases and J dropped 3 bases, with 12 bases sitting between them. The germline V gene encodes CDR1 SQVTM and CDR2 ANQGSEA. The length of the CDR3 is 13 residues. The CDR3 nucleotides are TGCAGCGTTGACACAGGGAACAACTACGAGCAGTACTTC. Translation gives CSVDTGNNYEQYF.

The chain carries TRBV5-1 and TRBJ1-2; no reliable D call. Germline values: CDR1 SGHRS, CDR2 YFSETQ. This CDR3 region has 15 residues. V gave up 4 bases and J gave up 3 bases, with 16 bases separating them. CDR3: CASSATSDGYYGYTF. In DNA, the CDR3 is TGCGCCAGCAGCGCCACCTCGGACGGCTACTATGGCTACACCTTC.

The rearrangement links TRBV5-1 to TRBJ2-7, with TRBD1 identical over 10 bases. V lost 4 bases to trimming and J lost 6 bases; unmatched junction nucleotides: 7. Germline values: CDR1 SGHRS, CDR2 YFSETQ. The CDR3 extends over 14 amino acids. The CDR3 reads CASSQGTGVFEQYF. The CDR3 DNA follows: TGCGCCAGCAGCCAGGGGACAGGGGTTTTCGAGCAGTACTTC. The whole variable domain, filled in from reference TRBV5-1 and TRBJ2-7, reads KAGVTQTPRYLIKTRGQQVTLSCSPISGHRSVSWYQQTPGQGLQFLFEYFSETQRNKGNFPGRFSGRQFSNSRSEMNVSTLELGDSALYLCASSQGTGVFEQYFGPGTRLTVT.

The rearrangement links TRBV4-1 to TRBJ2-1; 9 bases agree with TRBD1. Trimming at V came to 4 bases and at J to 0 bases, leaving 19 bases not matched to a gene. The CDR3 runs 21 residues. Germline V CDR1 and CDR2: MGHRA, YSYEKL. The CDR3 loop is CASSRRIGGGTGPNSYNEQFF. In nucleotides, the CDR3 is TGCGCCAGCAGCCGCCGGATTGGAGGCGGGACAGGGCCAAACTCCTACAATGAGCAGTTCTTC.

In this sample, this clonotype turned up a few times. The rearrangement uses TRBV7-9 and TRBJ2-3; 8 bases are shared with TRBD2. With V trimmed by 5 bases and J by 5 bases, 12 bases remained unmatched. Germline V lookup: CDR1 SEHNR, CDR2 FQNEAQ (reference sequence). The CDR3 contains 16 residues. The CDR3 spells CASSLPAGDLEDTQYF. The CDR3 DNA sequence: TGTGCCAGCAGCCTTCCAGCGGGAGATTTAGAAGATACGCAGTATTTT.

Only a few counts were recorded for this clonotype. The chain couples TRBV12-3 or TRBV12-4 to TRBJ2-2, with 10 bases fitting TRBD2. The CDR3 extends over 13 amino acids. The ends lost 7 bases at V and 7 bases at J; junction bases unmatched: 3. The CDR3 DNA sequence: TGTGCCAGCACTAGCGGGGGTTTCGGGGAGCTGTTTTTT. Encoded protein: CASTSGGFGELFF.

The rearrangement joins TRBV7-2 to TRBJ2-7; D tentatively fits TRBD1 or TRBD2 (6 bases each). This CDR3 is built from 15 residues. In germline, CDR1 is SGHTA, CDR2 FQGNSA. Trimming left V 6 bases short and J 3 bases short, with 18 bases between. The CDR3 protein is CASRSSGAPIYEQYF. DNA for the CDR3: TGTGCCAGCAGATCTTCGGGGGCCCCTATCTACGAGCAGTACTTC.

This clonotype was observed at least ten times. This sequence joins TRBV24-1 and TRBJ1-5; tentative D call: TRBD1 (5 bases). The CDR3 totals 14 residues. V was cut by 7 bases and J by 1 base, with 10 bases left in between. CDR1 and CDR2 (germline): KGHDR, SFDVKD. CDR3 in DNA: TGTGCCACCAGCGCCAGGGTCAGCAATCAGCCCCAGCATTTT. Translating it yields CATSARVSNQPQHF.

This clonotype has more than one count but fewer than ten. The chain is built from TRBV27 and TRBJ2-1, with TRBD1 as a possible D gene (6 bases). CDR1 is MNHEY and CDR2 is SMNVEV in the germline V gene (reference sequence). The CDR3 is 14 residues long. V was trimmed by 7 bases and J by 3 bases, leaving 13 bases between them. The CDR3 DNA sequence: TGTGCCAGCACCCCCCTGGACAGCTACAATGAGCAGTTCTTC. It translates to CASTPLDSYNEQFF.

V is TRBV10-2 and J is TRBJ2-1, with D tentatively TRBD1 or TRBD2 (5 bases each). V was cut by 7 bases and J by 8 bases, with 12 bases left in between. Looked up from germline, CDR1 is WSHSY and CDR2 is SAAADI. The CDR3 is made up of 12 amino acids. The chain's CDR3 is CASNWGIDEQFF. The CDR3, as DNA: TGCGCCAGCAACTGGGGGATCGATGAGCAGTTCTTC.

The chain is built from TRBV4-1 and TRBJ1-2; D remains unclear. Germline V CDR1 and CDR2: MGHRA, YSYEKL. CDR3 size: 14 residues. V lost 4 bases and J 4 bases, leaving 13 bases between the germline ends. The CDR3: CASSPRTDSYGYTF. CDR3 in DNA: TGCGCCAGCAGCCCTCGGACGGATTCCTATGGCTACACCTTC.

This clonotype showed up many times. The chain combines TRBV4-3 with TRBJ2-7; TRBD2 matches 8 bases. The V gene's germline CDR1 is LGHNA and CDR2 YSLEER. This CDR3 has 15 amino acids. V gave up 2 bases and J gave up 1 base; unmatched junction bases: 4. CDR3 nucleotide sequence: TGCGCCAGCAGCCAATTCGCGGGAGGATCCTACGAGCAGTACTTC. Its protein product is CASSQFAGGSYEQYF.